This T cell receptor beta chain was identified in a study of regulatory T cells in long-lasting Graves disease. The time point here: newly diagnosed GD, antithyroid drugs for less than 3 months. Extracted RNA from PBMCs served as the source of the TCR library. Study-level findings and limits: Those with persistent Graves' had less TCR diversity than newly diagnosed patients.

Through Arm-PCR of CDR3 regions and iRepertoire HTBI primers, TCR beta libraries were built. MiXCR, applied by TCRdb to the multiplex PCR reads, yields one record per CDR3 protein. The repertoire holds a few hundred thousand distinct CDR3 sequences, with 16% as singletons. Remarks on this clonotype: What it binds is unknown. Possible read error: a much larger clone is one base away.

This sample was also put to use in a study of T cells in Graves' hyperthyroidism and ophthalmopathy. From that report: Graves' hyperthyroidism was deemed stable absent ophthalmopathy progression within 18 months. Using the HTBI primer set, a first-round RT-PCR was run on the TCR CDR3.

The TCR comes from a man aged 35 to 55 with Graves disease. Sample: peripheral blood mononuclear cells (PBMCs), taken at new diagnosis, from a patient treated with antithyroid drugs.

In DNA, the CDR3 is TGTGCCAGCTCTTTGAACAGGGACGGGGAAAAACTGCTTTTT. This codes for CASSLNRDGEKLLF. This sequence joins TRBV7-2 and TRBJ1-4; D possibly corresponds to TRBD1 (6 bases). The germline V gene has CDR1 SGHTA and CDR2 FQGNSA. This CDR3 is 14 amino acids long.